A single sample gave rise to the 11 T cell receptor beta chains below, sequenced in a study of T cell responses to AZD1222 COVID-19 vaccine. TCRdb keeps only in-frame clones here, not all; method: immunoSEQ multiplex PCR. The sample has 90,000 to 95,000 clones, roughly 90% seen once. The input for sequencing was peripheral blood, taken 28 days after the second AZD1222 dose. These receptors originate from an adult who received the AZD1222 COVID-19 vaccine.

The V gene is TRBV7-9, the J gene TRBJ1-6; 7 bases agree with TRBD1. V shed 4 bases, J shed 6 bases, and the junction held 9 bases outside the gene matches. This CDR3 is built from 16 residues. Germline CDR1 reads SEHNR; CDR2 reads FQNEAQ (reference sequence). The DNA for the CDR3 is TGTGCCAGCAGCTCGACAGGGCCTGGCCTTAATTCACCCCTCCACTTT. Protein product: CASSSTGPGLNSPLHF. Complete variable domain (other parts from reference TRBV7-9 and TRBJ1-6): DTGVSQNPRHKITKRGQNVTFRCDPISEHNRLYWYRQTLGQGPEFLTYFQNEAQLEKSRLLSDRFSAERPKGSFSTLEIQRTEQGDSAMYLCASSSTGPGLNSPLHFGNGTRLTVT.

The gene calls are TRBV10-1 and TRBJ1-1; D gene ambiguous. Germline-derived CDR1 and CDR2 are WNHNN and SYGVQD (reference sequence). V was clipped by 2 bases and J by 0 bases, with 7 bases between them. The length of the CDR3 is 14 residues. The CDR3 is CASSESGVNTEAFF. The CDR3 DNA follows: TGCGCCAGCAGTGAGAGCGGAGTGAACACTGAAGCTTTCTTT.

In this sample, this clone turned up once. J is TRBJ2-5 and V is TRBV12-5; D gene ambiguous. V was pared by 3 bases and J by 4 bases, with 3 bases between. Germline assignment: CDR1 LGHNT and CDR2 FRNRAP. The CDR3 has 11 residues. CDR3 amino acids: CASGFGETQYF. CDR3 DNA sequence: TGTGCTAGTGGTTTCGGAGAGACCCAGTACTTC.

This chain joins TRBV3-1 (or the pseudogene TRBV3-2) and TRBJ1-2, with D perhaps TRBD1 (6 bases). V shed 3 bases and J shed 4 bases, with 15 bases lying between them. This CDR3 contains 15 residues. CDR1 is LGHDT, CDR2 YNNKEL, per germline (reference sequence). The CDR3 protein is CASSQGGAEGYGYTF. CDR3 DNA: TGTGCCAGCAGCCAGGGGGGGGCGGAGGGCTATGGCTACACCTTC.

The chain combines TRBV28 with TRBJ2-7; tentatively, D is TRBD1 (6 bases). This CDR3 spans 15 amino acids. The ends were cut back, 6 bases at V and 0 bases at J, with 15 bases in the middle. CDR1 is MDHEN, CDR2 SYDVKM, per germline. The DNA of the CDR3 is TGTGCCAGCAGACCCGTTGACAGGAGCTCCTACGAGCAGTACTTC. Encoded protein: CASRPVDRSSYEQYF.

The chain employs TRBV6-5 and TRBJ2-3; a weak D match, TRBD2 (7 bases). The germline V and J ends were trimmed by 8 bases and 5 bases, with 17 bases remaining between them. The CDR3 extends over 14 amino acids. Per germline, CDR1 MNHEY and CDR2 SVGAGI. CDR3 loop: CASGGARRGDTQYF. The CDR3 nucleotides are TGTGCCAGCGGGGGGGCGCGCCGGGGAGATACGCAGTATTTT.

This clone appeared once. The chain couples TRBV30 to TRBJ1-5; possible D gene TRBD1, 5 bases. This CDR3 region has 14 residues. Germline lookup yields CDR1 GTSNPN and CDR2 SVGIG (reference sequence). V was shortened by 0 bases and J by 3 bases, with 9 bases between the two germline ends. CDR3 in amino acids: CAWSVMGDNQPQHF. Here the CDR3 DNA reads TGTGCCTGGAGTGTTATGGGGGACAATCAGCCCCAGCATTTT.

The rearrangement uses TRBV7-9 and TRBJ2-1; either TRBD1 or TRBD2 may fit D (5 bases each). With 2 bases removed from V and 6 bases from J, the gap between germline ends came to 17 bases. CDR3 length equals 16 residues. Germline assignment: CDR1 SEHNR and CDR2 FQNEAQ (reference sequence). Written as DNA, the CDR3 is TGTGCCAGCAGCTTATTCCGGGGCTCTATGGGCAATGAGCAGTTCTTC. Its translation: CASSLFRGSMGNEQFF.

This rearrangement joins TRBV4-2 to TRBJ2-7; TRBD2 matches 8 bases. Per germline, CDR1 LGHNA and CDR2 YNFKEQ. Trimming removed 1 base from V and 2 bases from J; junction bases left unmatched: 7. The CDR3 is 16 amino acids. The chain's CDR3 is CASSQVPELAAYEQYF. The DNA for the CDR3 is TGTGCCAGCAGCCAAGTCCCGGAACTAGCGGCCTACGAGCAGTACTTC.

This clone was found a few times. Germline is not matched at one junction end, which may reflect a read error. The V gene is TRBV27, the J gene TRBJ2-7; D uncertain. Germline V gives CDR1 MNHEY, CDR2 SMNVEV (reference sequence). There are 14 residues in the CDR3. The CDR3 region has the DNA TGTGCCAGCAGTCCTCCTTTTCAGGCAGCAAGACTTCTTTTC. Its protein is CASSPPFQAARLLF.

The chain links TRBV27 to TRBJ1-2; D is possibly TRBD1 (6 bases). The ends were cut back, 7 bases at V and 7 bases at J, with 28 bases in the middle. Germline V gene sequence: CDR1 MNHEY, CDR2 SMNVEV (reference sequence). This CDR3 comprises 17 residues. CDR3 sequence: CASTPGGQGIILSGYTF. CDR3 coding DNA: TGTGCCAGCACCCCCGGCGGGCAGGGGATCATTCTTAGTGGCTACACCTTC.